The 17 T cell receptor beta chains below come from one sample, sequenced in a study of blood T cell repertoires in COVID-19. Libraries were prepared by immunoSEQ multiplex PCR; TCRdb keeps only in-frame clonotypes and omits some of them. The table has tens of thousands of clones, around 84% seen once. Sequenced sample: peripheral blood. These receptors originate from a man aged 55-75 years with acute or convalescent COVID-19.

The chain recombines TRBV3-1 (or the pseudogene TRBV3-2) with TRBJ2-7; 10 bases are a match to TRBD1. This CDR3 spans 15 amino acids. Germline trimming cut 6 bases from V and 1 base from J; bases unmatched to any gene: 6. Germline V gene data show CDR1 as LGHDT and CDR2 as YNNKEL (reference sequence). The CDR3 loop reads CASSLRTGGSYEQYF. As DNA, the CDR3 is TGTGCCAGCAGTCTGAGGACAGGGGGGTCCTACGAGCAGTACTTC.

This clone was detected a few times. One junction end does not reproduce the germline sequence, and a read error may be involved. The chain recombines TRBV9 with TRBJ1-1, with 7 bases that match TRBD1. The CDR3 sequence is 15 residues long. CDR1 and CDR2 from the germline V gene are SGDLS and YYNGEE. CDR3 nucleotides: TGTGCCAGTAGCGAACAGGGGAGGAAGAACACTGAAGCTTTCTTT. Its protein product is CASSEQGRKNTEAFF.

The chain employs TRBV6-5 and TRBJ1-2; D remains unclear. Germline assignment: CDR1 MNHEY and CDR2 SVGAGI. The length of the CDR3 is 15 residues. V gave up 6 bases and J gave up 8 bases, with 22 bases separating them. The CDR3: CASSPSFDPVRGYTF. The CDR3 DNA reads TGTGCCAGCAGCCCGAGTTTTGATCCCGTGCGGGGCTACACCTTC.

The chain links TRBV5-8 to TRBJ2-5; 7 bases line up with TRBD1. J gave up 6 bases and V 4 bases, and 12 bases lay outside the gene matches. Germline V lookup: CDR1 SGHTS, CDR2 YDEGEE. The length of the CDR3 is 15 residues. The CDR3 coding sequence is TGTGCCAGCAGCCGCTCCGGGACAGCAGTGAAGACCCAGTACTTC. It is translated as CASSRSGTAVKTQYF.

This clone was seen only once. CDR3 in amino acids: CASSPAQGYTEAFF. The CDR3 region has the DNA TGTGCCAGCTCACCTGCGCAGGGTTACACTGAAGCTTTCTTT. This chain connects TRBV18 to TRBJ1-1; D may be TRBD1 (5 bases). The CDR3 runs to 14 residues. Germline V gives CDR1 KGHSH, CDR2 LQKENI. Trimming pared 3 bases from V and 3 bases from J, leaving 11 bases between.

This clone was seen a single time. The chain couples TRBV11-2 to TRBJ1-5; D is ambiguous. The CDR3 is 16 residues long. The V end was cut by 1 base, the J end by 2 bases, with 12 bases between. Per germline, CDR1 SGHAT and CDR2 FQNNGV. CDR3 DNA: TGTGCCAGCAGCTTAGGAAGCGGGCGAGGCAATCAGCCCCAGCATTTT. Its translation: CASSLGSGRGNQPQHF. Based on the CDR3 plus reference TRBV11-2 and TRBJ1-5, the full variable domain is EAGVAQSPRYKIIEKRQSVAFWCNPISGHATLYWYQQILGQGPKLLIQFQNNGVVDDSQLPKDRFSAERLKGVDSTLKIQPAKLEDSAVYLCASSLGSGRGNQPQHFGDGTRLSIL.

This clone was counted a single time. The chain employs TRBV6-6 and TRBJ1-2; 8 bases are a match to TRBD1. The J segment lost 1 base and the V segment lost 8 bases, leaving 6 bases of the junction unmatched. Looked up from germline, CDR1 is MNHNY and CDR2 is SVGAGI (reference sequence). The CDR3 runs 14 residues. CDR3 in DNA: TGTGCCAGCGAGGACAGGGCCCGTAACTATGGCTACACCTTC. It codes for CASEDRARNYGYTF.

The rearrangement joins TRBV6-5 to TRBJ1-3; 10 bases map to TRBD1. V shed 2 bases and J 7 bases; nucleotides not matched to a gene: 5. CDR3 size: 15 residues. The germline CDR1 and CDR2 sequences are MNHEY and SVGAGI. The CDR3 reads CASSYQPGQGNTIYF. The CDR3, as DNA: TGTGCCAGCAGTTACCAACCGGGACAGGGGAACACCATATATTTT.

This rearrangement joins TRBV7-9 to TRBJ1-2, with a tentative D call TRBD1 (5 bases). Trimming pared 5 bases from V and 8 bases from J, leaving 15 bases between. The CDR3 is made up of 13 amino acids. From germline, CDR1 is SEHNR and CDR2 FQNEAQ (reference sequence). CDR3 in amino acids: CASSPGQGGGYTF. The CDR3 region has the DNA TGTGCCAGCAGCCCCGGGCAGGGCGGAGGCTACACCTTC.

The chain recombines TRBV11-2 with TRBJ2-5, with 11 bases identical to TRBD2. V lost 4 bases and J lost 10; bases outside the gene matches: 2. This CDR3 region has 12 residues. Germline loops: CDR1 SGHAT, CDR2 FQNNGV. The CDR3 DNA sequence: TGTGCCAGCAGCTCCACTAGCGGGAGCCAGTACTTC. Amino acid sequence: CASSSTSGSQYF.

The chain joins TRBV28 to TRBJ1-2; D not resolved. The CDR3 length is 12 residues. Between the trimmed V and J ends, which lost 8 bases and 8 bases, there was a span of 15 bases. CDR1 is MDHEN, CDR2 SYDVKM, per germline. In nucleotides, the CDR3 is TGTGCCAGCGGCCGGGGAGAGGAGGGCTACACCTTC. This codes for CASGRGEEGYTF.

This clone was seen repeatedly, ten times or more. J is TRBJ2-2 and V is TRBV3-1 (or the pseudogene TRBV3-2); 10 nucleotides align to TRBD1. J was trimmed by 6 bases and V by 7 bases; bases with no gene match: 5. The CDR3 is 14 amino acids. The V gene's germline CDR1 is LGHDT and CDR2 YNNKEL (reference sequence). The CDR3 bases are TGTGCCAGCAAGAGACAGGGGGCGGCCGGGGAGCTGTTTTTT. Amino acid sequence: CASKRQGAAGELFF.

The chain uses TRBV7-9 and TRBJ1-1, with TRBD1 matching over 10 bases. This CDR3 has 16 amino acids. Germline lookup yields CDR1 SEHNR and CDR2 FQNEAQ (reference sequence). V lost 5 bases and J lost 1; bases outside the gene matches: 7. In DNA, the CDR3 is TGTGCCAGCAGCGCCGGGGACAGGGGCCGGAACACTGAAGCTTTCTTT. It is translated as CASSAGDRGRNTEAFF.

The chain is built from TRBV7-2 and TRBJ1-5, with D unresolved. CDR3 length: 13 residues. The germline V and J ends were trimmed by 1 base and 6 bases, with 7 bases remaining between them. Germline V gives CDR1 SGHTA, CDR2 FQGNSA. The CDR3 protein is CASSLEQSQPQHF. For the CDR3, the DNA is TGTGCCAGCAGCTTAGAACAGTCTCAGCCCCAGCATTTT.

The rearrangement uses TRBV3-1 (or the pseudogene TRBV3-2) and TRBJ2-5, with TRBD2 matching 7 bases. This CDR3 is built from 15 residues. Germline V CDR1 and CDR2: LGHDT, YNNKEL (reference sequence). The V segment lost 7 bases and the J segment 5 bases; nucleotides outside the gene matches: 13. The CDR3 nucleotides are TGTGCCAGCACAAACTTGATGGGGGGGTGGGAGACCCAGTACTTC. Its protein product is CASTNLMGGWETQYF.

This clone was found once. V usage is TRBV21-1 and J usage is TRBJ1-1; the table's D gene call, TRBD1, was not cross checked with the DNA. TRBV21-1 counts as a pseudogene. The length of the CDR3 is 15 residues. CDR3 sequence reads: CASSKVQGTNTEAFF. The CDR3, as DNA: TGTGCCAGCAGCAAAGTCCAGGGGACGAACACTGAAGCTTTCTTT.

The chain links TRBV7-3 to TRBJ1-6; no clear D gene. Germline-derived CDR1 and CDR2 are SGHTA and FQGTGA. The V end was cut by 5 bases, the J end by 9 bases, with 11 bases between. This CDR3 contains 13 residues. The CDR3 region is CASSQASGSPLHF. Here the CDR3 DNA reads TGTGCCAGCAGCCAAGCTTCCGGTTCACCCCTCCACTTT.